These 21 T cell receptor beta chains came from one sample sequenced in a study of OX40 agonist ivuxolimab in advanced cancers. Data came from immunoSEQ multiplex PCR; TCRdb stores just in-frame clones and leaves some out. The data contain more than 25,000 clones, around 88% of them singletons. Sequenced material: CD4+ or CD8+ T cells sorted from blood, taken in a trial of the OX40 agonist ivuxolimab. These receptors all come from an adult with an advanced solid tumor such as melanoma, head and neck, liver or kidney cancer.

This clone has just one count. The chain recombines TRBV4-1 with TRBJ2-7, with unresolved D. The CDR3 loop spans 14 amino acids. Deletions cut 3 bases from V and 5 bases from J, with 14 bases between. The germline gives CDR1 MGHRA, CDR2 YSYEKL. The CDR3 DNA follows: TGCGCCAGCAGCCAGAAAACGGTTGAGAACGAGCAGTACTTC. Translating it yields CASSQKTVENEQYF.

This clone has just one count. This chain links TRBV30 with TRBJ2-6; D is unresolved. Looked up from germline, CDR1 is GTSNPN and CDR2 is SVGIG (reference sequence). CDR3 length equals 14 residues. Trimming removed 2 bases at V and 0 bases at J, with 5 bases between. The DNA of the CDR3 is TGTGCCTGGAGTACGGGCTCTGGGGCCAACGTCCTGACTTTC. This encodes CAWSTGSGANVLTF. The variable domain in full, completed from reference TRBV30 and TRBJ2-6, reads SQTIHQWPATLVQPVGSPLSLECTVEGTSNPNLYWYRQAAGRGLQLLFYSVGIGQISSEVPQNLSASRPQDRQFILSSKKLLLSDSGFYLCAWSTGSGANVLTFGAGSRLTVL.

The chain combines TRBV4-2 with TRBJ2-3; D gene uncertain. The V gene's germline CDR1 is LGHNA and CDR2 YNFKEQ. The CDR3 is 14 residues long. V lost 3 bases, J lost 4 bases, and 11 bases lay in between. The CDR3 loop reads CASSQKIAPDTQYF. The CDR3 DNA is TGTGCCAGCAGCCAGAAGATTGCTCCAGATACGCAGTATTTT.

This clone was detected once. This chain joins TRBV11-2 and TRBJ2-7; possibly TRBD1 for D (7 bases). This CDR3 contains 13 residues. The V end lost 5 bases, the J end lost 5 bases, and 13 bases lay between the germline ends. Per the germline V gene, CDR1 is SGHAT and CDR2 is FQNNGV. CDR3 in amino acids: CASSIRGVHEQYF. DNA for the CDR3: TGTGCCAGCAGCATCAGGGGGGTCCACGAGCAGTACTTC. Combining the CDR3 with reference TRBV11-2 and TRBJ2-7 gives the whole variable domain EAGVAQSPRYKIIEKRQSVAFWCNPISGHATLYWYQQILGQGPKLLIQFQNNGVVDDSQLPKDRFSAERLKGVDSTLKIQPAKLEDSAVYLCASSIRGVHEQYFGPGTRLTVT.

In regard to this clone: A junction end diverges from the germline sequence, so it may reflect a read error. V is TRBV5-6 and J is TRBJ2-7; D uncertain. Germline V gene sequence: CDR1 SGHDT, CDR2 YYEEEE. This CDR3 is built from 11 residues. The CDR3 loop is CASSLGIYSDF. CDR3 sequence (DNA): TGTGCCAGCAGCTTGGGAATTTACAGTGACTTC.

The chain uses TRBV30 and TRBJ2-7; TRBD2 agrees at 8 bases. This CDR3 is built from 15 residues. CDR1 and CDR2 from the germline V gene are GTSNPN and SVGIG (reference sequence). With 0 bases clipped from V and 5 bases from J, the junction kept 9 bases outside the gene matches. CDR3 in DNA: TGTGCCTGGAGTGTAAGCCAGCGGGAGATCGACGAGCAGTACTTC. Its translation is CAWSVSQREIDEQYF.

The genes are TRBV28 and TRBJ2-3; 9 bases agree with TRBD2. The CDR3 consists of 16 residues. J was trimmed by 1 base and V by 0 bases; bases with no gene match: 2. Germline V gene lookup returns CDR1 MDHEN and CDR2 SYDVKM. The CDR3 DNA sequence: TGTGCCAGCAGTTTATGGGCTAGCGGGGGCACAGATACGCAGTATTTT. Translating gives CASSLWASGGTDTQYF. The full variable domain, with the rest looked up from reference TRBV28 and TRBJ2-3, is DVKVTQSSRYLVKRTGEKVFLECVQDMDHENMFWYRQDPGLGLRLIYFSYDVKMKEKGDIPEGYSVSREKKERFSLILESASTNQTSMYLCASSLWASGGTDTQYFGPGTRLTVL.

The CDR3 here is CASSVGYRNEQFF. DNA of the CDR3: TGTGCCAGCAGCGTGGGATACAGAAATGAGCAGTTCTTC. This chain connects TRBV11-1 to TRBJ2-1; the D is unclear. V was trimmed by 5 bases and J by 7 bases, leaving 12 bases between them. CDR3 length: 13 amino acids. Germline V gene lookup returns CDR1 SGHAT and CDR2 FQDESV (reference sequence).

This chain links TRBV5-1 with TRBJ2-5, with a tentative D call TRBD1 (6 bases). Trimming took 4 bases from V and 1 from J, leaving 14 bases between them. The CDR3 is made up of 15 amino acids. Germline values: CDR1 SGHRS, CDR2 YFSETQ. The CDR3 here is CASSGGSLGQETQYF. CDR3 DNA: TGCGCCAGCAGCGGGGGCTCCCTGGGCCAAGAGACCCAGTACTTC.

The V gene is TRBV11-2, the J gene TRBJ1-1, with D hard to call. Trimming shortened V by 1 base and J by 0 bases, and 6 bases separated the two germline ends. The CDR3 consists of 14 residues. Germline CDR1 reads SGHAT; CDR2 reads FQNNGV. CDR3 region: CASSLVWLNTEAFF. DNA of the CDR3: TGTGCCAGCAGCTTAGTGTGGCTGAACACTGAAGCTTTCTTT. Complete variable domain (other parts from reference TRBV11-2 and TRBJ1-1): EAGVAQSPRYKIIEKRQSVAFWCNPISGHATLYWYQQILGQGPKLLIQFQNNGVVDDSQLPKDRFSAERLKGVDSTLKIQPAKLEDSAVYLCASSLVWLNTEAFFGQGTRLTVV.

J is TRBJ1-2 and V is TRBV25-1; 11 nucleotides line up with TRBD1. The CDR3 has 16 residues. Germline assignment: CDR1 MGHDK and CDR2 SYGVNS. Trimming removed 4 bases from V and 5 bases from J; junction bases left unmatched: 9. In DNA form, the CDR3 reads TGTGCCAGCAGTGGGTGGGACAGGGGGAAAGGATATGGCTACACCTTC. Encoded protein: CASSGWDRGKGYGYTF.

In DNA form, the CDR3 reads TGTGCCAGCAGCAAAGGGACTAGCGGACTAATGGGGCTAGCCAAAAACATTCAGTACTTC. It is translated as CASSKGTSGLMGLAKNIQYF. V and J are TRBV21-1 and TRBJ2-4; the table names TRBD2, a call not compared with the DNA. TRBV21-1 is termed a pseudogene. This CDR3 region has 20 residues.

This clone was found a few times. The chain couples TRBV9 to TRBJ1-3; D not certain. Germline values: CDR1 SGDLS, CDR2 YYNGEE. Trimming left V 2 bases short and J 0 bases short, with 12 bases between. The CDR3 loop spans 16 amino acids. The CDR3 sequence is CASSVGSSLSGNTIYF. CDR3 DNA: TGTGCCAGCAGCGTCGGCAGCAGCCTCTCTGGAAACACCATATATTTT.

This clone was seen just once. The rearrangement joins TRBV6-5 to TRBJ2-1; no clear D gene. The CDR3 is made up of 9 amino acids. Germline values: CDR1 MNHEY, CDR2 SVGAGI. V was trimmed by 10 bases and J by 8 bases, leaving 6 bases between them. The DNA for the CDR3 is TGTGCCACCAGCTATGAGCAGTTCTTC. Its translation: CATSYEQFF.

The chain combines TRBV19 with TRBJ1-1, with TRBD1 matching 7 bases. This CDR3 is built from 15 residues. CDR1 and CDR2 (germline): LNHDA, SQIVND (reference sequence). The junction had 10 bases not matched to a gene; V was cut back by 5 bases and J by 4 bases. The CDR3 sequence is CASSPDPGQVTEAFF. CDR3 coding DNA: TGTGCCAGTAGTCCCGACCCCGGACAGGTCACTGAAGCTTTCTTT.

This clone has a single count. The chain employs TRBV19 and TRBJ1-5; D remains ambiguous. From germline, CDR1 is LNHDA and CDR2 SQIVND (reference sequence). Deletions cut 0 bases from V and 4 bases from J, with 13 bases between. The CDR3 runs 16 residues. The DNA for the CDR3 is TGTGCCAGTAGTATAGATCCGGCGAATCCTAATCAGCCCCAGCATTTT. This translates into CASSIDPANPNQPQHF.

The chain uses TRBV6-5 and TRBJ1-1, with D perhaps matching TRBD1 (6 bases). Trimming removed 2 bases from V and 1 base from J, with 14 bases in between. The CDR3 is 16 residues long. Germline V gene sequence: CDR1 MNHEY, CDR2 SVGAGI. In nucleotides, the CDR3 is TGTGCCAGCAGTTACCCGAGGGGGGGGTCGAACACTGAAGCTTTCTTT. It encodes CASSYPRGGSNTEAFF.

The CDR3 region has the DNA TGTGCCAGCACCACAGCCCGGGACGGAATCAACTATGGCTACACCTTC. Its translation: CASTTARDGINYGYTF. J is TRBJ1-2 and V is TRBV7-9; D perhaps matches TRBD1 (5 bases). V was pared by 7 bases and J by 2 bases, with 20 bases between. The germline V gene encodes CDR1 SEHNR and CDR2 FQNEAQ (reference sequence). This CDR3 contains 16 residues.

This sequence joins TRBV10-3 and TRBJ1-6; D possibly corresponds to TRBD1 (6 bases). The CDR3 is made up of 16 amino acids. The germline V gene has CDR1 ENHRY and CDR2 SYGVKD. The V end was cut by 8 bases, the J end by 7 bases, with 21 bases between. Here the CDR3 DNA reads TGTGCCATCGGCGGTAGGGGGTTAGGAGGAAATTCACCCCTCCACTTT. Protein product: CAIGGRGLGGNSPLHF.

This clone has more than one count but fewer than ten. This chain connects TRBV7-3 to TRBJ2-1, with D perhaps TRBD1 (5 bases). There are 14 residues in the CDR3. V lost 1 base and J lost 10, with 14 bases in between. Germline loops: CDR1 SGHTA, CDR2 FQGTGA. The CDR3 protein is CASSLNFQGGEQFF. The CDR3 nucleotides are TGTGCCAGCAGCTTAAATTTCCAGGGCGGAGAGCAGTTCTTC.

The chain couples TRBV7-9 to TRBJ2-2; tentative D call: TRBD1 (5 bases). V shed 3 bases and J shed 0 bases, with 11 bases lying between them. This CDR3 contains 16 residues. Germline CDR1 reads SEHNR; CDR2 reads FQNEAQ (reference sequence). CDR3 residues: CASSFDSLPNTGELFF. CDR3 sequence (DNA): TGTGCCAGCAGCTTTGACAGCCTTCCGAACACCGGGGAGCTGTTTTTT.